This T cell receptor beta chain was captured in a study of blood T cell repertoires in COVID-19. About the study: The United States, Italy and Spain provided the acute and convalescent COVID-19 samples.

Those who participated ranged in age from roughly 18 to 100 years and resided in about 24 US areas. Self-reported history from a screening survey and questionnaire set each donor's cohort. Authors' processing steps: Amplification with reference gene primers provided the estimates of nucleated cell counts. The repertoire was sequenced with immunoSEQ multiplex PCR; TCRdb's copy has only in-frame clones and lacks some. For V, J and clone size, that table is used; D and trimming come from the DNA. The sample has under 250,000 clones; just under 85% are singletons. This TCR came from a woman aged 35 to 49 with acute COVID-19. The sequenced material came from PBMCs or T cells enriched from blood (not recorded which).

The CDR3 is CASSVGGPGGEQYF. CDR3 bases: TGTGCCAGCAGCGTTGGGGGCCCCGGAGGCGAGCAGTACTTC. V usage is TRBV9 and J usage is TRBJ2-7, with a weak D call TRBD1 (6 bases). This CDR3 region has 14 residues. Germline CDR1 is SGDLS and CDR2 is YYNGEE. The V end was cut by 2 bases, the J end by 6 bases, with 15 bases between.